The 3 T cell receptor beta chains reported below all come from one sample, sequenced in a study of shared clonotypes between healthy human individuals (dated by TCRdb to about 2020). Receptor libraries were prepared by the immunoSEQ multiplex PCR assay. TCRdb carries this immuneACCESS record with in-frame sequences only. Its versions omit some clonotypes, under half of them owing to an unresolved V gene in the studies checked, with the rest unexplained. The sample yields about 120,000 clones; 68% were counted once. The top ten clonotypes cover about 23% of the sample. The sequenced sample consisted of memory CD8+ T cells sorted from blood. Reading the label with the study, this specimen's cell subset or site is: CD45RO+ cells pooled with CCR7-negative TemRA cells. The receptors were gathered from a woman aged 25 to 39 in good health.

The J gene is TRBJ2-5, the V gene TRBV25-1; 9 bases align to TRBD2. V was clipped by 7 bases and J by 5 bases; unmatched bases: 8. The CDR3 spans 14 residues. Germline V gene sequence: CDR1 MGHDK, CDR2 SYGVNS. CDR3 in DNA: TGTGCCAGCATGGCTAGCGGGAAAATTGAGACCCAGTACTTC. As protein: CASMASGKIETQYF.

V usage is TRBV7-6 and J usage is TRBJ2-3, with 7 bases aligning to TRBD1. The CDR3 sequence is 14 residues long. Germline V gene sequence: CDR1 SGHVS, CDR2 FNYEAQ. V lost 6 bases and J lost 2; bases outside the gene matches: 5. The chain's CDR3 is CASSKGQATDTQYF. CDR3 nucleotide sequence: TGTGCCAGCAGTAAAGGACAGGCCACAGATACGCAGTATTTT.

The chain has TRBV29-1 and TRBJ2-1; D call uncertain. Deletions cut 6 bases from V and 7 bases from J, with 16 bases between. The CDR3 loop spans 13 amino acids. Looked up from germline, CDR1 is SQVTM and CDR2 is ANQGSEA. The CDR3 sequence is CSVVGARWNEQFF. CDR3 sequence (DNA): TGCAGCGTGGTTGGTGCCCGGTGGAATGAGCAGTTCTTC.